Listed here are 8 T cell receptor beta chains from one sample, sequenced in a study of T cell responses to AZD1222 COVID-19 vaccine. The table came from immunoSEQ multiplex PCR; TCRdb's copy has only in-frame clones and leaves some out. The sample includes about 120,000 clones, around nine tenths of them seen just once. Sequenced here: peripheral blood, sampled on day 0 of AZD1222 vaccination. These receptors were obtained from an adult in good health.

Note on this clone: Other nucleotide sequences from this sample produce the same CDR3. This chain uses TRBV30 with TRBJ2-7; D uncertain. The length of the CDR3 is 11 residues. From germline, CDR1 is GTSNPN and CDR2 SVGIG (reference sequence). V dropped 0 bases and J dropped 4 bases, with 4 bases sitting between them. CDR3 residues: CAWSVRYEQYF. CDR3 DNA: TGTGCCTGGAGTGTCCGATACGAGCAGTACTTC.

V usage is TRBV6-5 and J usage is TRBJ2-5, with D possibly TRBD1 on 6 matching bases. Germline V lookup: CDR1 MNHEY, CDR2 SVGAGI. Trimming stripped 2 bases from V and 4 bases from J, with 17 bases between. This CDR3 has 16 amino acids. CDR3: CASSYASRGPPETQYF. In DNA, the CDR3 is TGTGCCAGCAGTTACGCGAGCAGGGGACCCCCAGAGACCCAGTACTTC.

This rearrangement joins TRBV7-2 to TRBJ2-1; 7 bases are shared with TRBD1. Germline V gene sequence: CDR1 SGHTA, CDR2 FQGNSA. The CDR3 is made up of 15 amino acids. V trimming: 6 bases; J trimming: 7 bases; junction bases outside the gene matches: 12. The DNA of the CDR3 is TGTGCCAGCAGTTTCCGGGGACAGTTGGAAAATGAGCAGTTCTTC. The encoded protein is CASSFRGQLENEQFF.

The chain joins TRBV2 to TRBJ2-1; the D is unclear. Germline V lookup: CDR1 SNHLY, CDR2 FYNNEI. CDR3 length: 11 residues. V was pared by 1 base and J by 10 bases, with 5 bases between. CDR3 in amino acids: CASSEVREQFF. In DNA, the CDR3 is TGTGCCAGCAGTGAAGTGCGGGAGCAGTTCTTC. The full variable domain, completed using reference TRBV2 and TRBJ2-1, is EPEVTQTPSHQVTQMGQEVILRCVPISNHLYFYWYRQILGQKVEFLVSFYNNEISEKSEIFDDQFSVERPDGSNFTLKIRSTKLEDSAMYFCASSEVREQFFGPGTRLTVL.

The rearrangement joins TRBV21-1 to TRBJ1-5; the D call TRBD1 from the table was never checked on the DNA. TRBV21-1 is labeled a pseudogene. The CDR3 has 11 residues. DNA for the CDR3: TGTGCCAGAGGACAGTTTTGGCCCCAGCATTTT. Encoded protein: CARGQFWPQHF.

This clone was seen only a few times. The V gene is TRBV5-1, the J gene TRBJ2-1, with TRBD1 matching 10 bases. After removal of 1 base from V and 7 bases from J, the junction contained 11 bases not matched to a gene. Germline V gene sequence: CDR1 SGHRS, CDR2 YFSETQ. CDR3 length: 17 amino acids. As DNA, the CDR3 is TGCGCCAGCAGCTTGAGGCCGACAGGGGGCATGTTGAATGAGCAGTTCTTC. Translating it yields CASSLRPTGGMLNEQFF.

The J gene is TRBJ1-5, the V gene TRBV10-2, with D hard to call. Germline V lookup: CDR1 WSHSY, CDR2 SAAADI. V lost 3 bases to trimming and J lost 11 bases, with 23 bases between them. The CDR3 is 16 amino acids. CDR3 sequence: CASSDVFLGRPPAQHF. In nucleotides, the CDR3 is TGCGCCAGCAGTGATGTTTTTTTGGGCAGACCCCCGGCCCAGCATTTT.

Only one count was recorded for this clone. The V gene is TRBV5-6, the J gene TRBJ2-7; D unresolved. The CDR3 length is 14 residues. Trimming took 0 bases from V and 4 from J, leaving 11 bases between them. The V gene's germline CDR1 is SGHDT and CDR2 YYEEEE. Written as DNA, the CDR3 is TGTGCCAGCAGCTTGGGGTTAAGTGTATACGAGCAGTACTTC. It specifies CASSLGLSVYEQYF.